The present TCR beta chain was sequenced within a study of radiotherapy plus CTLA-4 blockade in lung cancer. Germline CDR1 MGHRA, CDR2 YSYEKL. The CDR3 length is 16 residues. J lost 7 bases, V lost 0 bases, and 3 bases had no gene match. Generated by immunoSEQ multiplex PCR, the TCRdb table keeps only in-frame clones and is missing some. There are around 26,000 clones in the sample; about two thirds occur only once, and roughly 3.3% lies in the top ten. This clonotype originated in a human donor with non-small cell lung cancer whose response to radiotherapy plus ipilimumab could not be evaluated. The rearrangement joins TRBV4-1 to TRBJ2-1; 13 positions match TRBD2. Sequencing was performed on peripheral blood, taken from a patient treated with radiotherapy plus ipilimumab. CDR3 in DNA: TGCGCCAGCAGCCAAGAAATGACTAGCGGGAGGAATGAGCAGTTCTTC. This gives the protein CASSQEMTSGRNEQFF.